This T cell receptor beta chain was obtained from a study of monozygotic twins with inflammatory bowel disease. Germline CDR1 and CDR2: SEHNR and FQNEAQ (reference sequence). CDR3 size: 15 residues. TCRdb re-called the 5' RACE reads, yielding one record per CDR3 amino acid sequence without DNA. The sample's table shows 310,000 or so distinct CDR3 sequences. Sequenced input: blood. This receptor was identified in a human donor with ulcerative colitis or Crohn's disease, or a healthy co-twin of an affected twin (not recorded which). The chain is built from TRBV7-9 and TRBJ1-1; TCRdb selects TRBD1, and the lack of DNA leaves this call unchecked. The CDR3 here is CASSARTGVGTEAFF.